This record covers a single TCR beta chain. No antigen is known for it. Base-call qualities are not available, and no considerably larger clone is one nucleotide away. The sample originates from a study of T-cell reconstitution after alpha-beta-depleted transplantation in children (dated by TCRdb to the mid-2010s). Background for the entire study: Using TCR repertoire profiling, the study quantitatively followed how T-cell immune reconstitution unfolded in children after TCRalphabeta/CD19-depleted allogeneic hematopoietic cell transplantation.

The library was prepared using PCR. TCRdb records Illumina HiSeq 2500 as the sequencer. Molecular barcoding was employed in the preparation of TCR libraries, with unique molecular identifiers being used to normalize TCRbeta repertoire quantification. In-frame beta chains were kept once TCRdb had trimmed the public reads at Q25 with fastp and called clones with MiXCR. Entries that share a CDR3 protein sequence are merged under the most common genes and DNA. This sample lists more than 250,000 distinct CDR3 sequences; around 9.6% were detected once. Together, the top ten hold 9.5% to 13% of the sample. The V end loses 1 base and the J end loses 9 bases, and a stretch of 11 bases separates them. CDR1 SGHRS and CDR2 YFSETQ were looked up in the germline V gene. The CDR3 contains 14 residues, cysteine and phenylalanine counted. Only the CDR3 DNA is retained, 42 bases long and in frame from the first base.

In this chain, TRBV5-1 is recombined with TRBJ1-6, with the D segment identity uncertain. Material: PBMCs from the stem cell graft donor, obtained from the stem cell graft. The sequence derives from a human donor who donated a stem cell graft to a child with SCID. CDR3 sequence: CASSLTEGGSPLHF. The DNA reads as follows: TGCGCCAGCAGCTTGACAGAGGGTGGTTCACCCCTCCACTTT.